Listed here are 32 T cell receptor beta chains from one sample, sequenced in a study of T cell responses to AZD1222 COVID-19 vaccine. Libraries were prepared by immunoSEQ multiplex PCR; TCRdb keeps only in-frame clonotypes and omits some of them. This table holds roughly 120,000 clones, approximately 93% found once. Specimen: peripheral blood, collected on day 0 of AZD1222 vaccination. The source of these receptors is an adult in good health.

This rearrangement joins TRBV7-2 to TRBJ2-7; 10 bases map to TRBD1. The J segment lost 7 bases and the V segment lost 5 bases, leaving 5 bases of the junction unmatched. The CDR3 consists of 13 residues. Germline V gives CDR1 SGHTA, CDR2 FQGNSA. The DNA of the CDR3 is TGTGCCAGCAGCGGCGGGACAGGGGTTGAGCAGTACTTC. Translation: CASSGGTGVEQYF.

In DNA, the CDR3 is TGTGCCAGCAGCCCCTCGACTAGCCCCTACAATGAGCAGTTCTTC. It translates to CASSPSTSPYNEQFF. The chain joins TRBV5-5 to TRBJ2-1, with TRBD2 identical over 7 bases. CDR3 size: 15 residues. CDR1 SGHKS and CDR2 YYEKEE come from the germline V gene (reference sequence). With 4 bases clipped from V and 2 bases from J, the junction kept 6 bases outside the gene matches.

This clone was observed once. The chain links TRBV5-1 to TRBJ1-1; D is uncertain. This CDR3 has 15 amino acids. CDR1 SGHRS and CDR2 YFSETQ come from the germline V gene. V was trimmed by 0 bases and J by 6 bases, leaving 15 bases between them. CDR3 region: CASSLVAGGSPEAFF. The CDR3 DNA sequence: TGCGCCAGCAGCTTGGTGGCAGGCGGGAGCCCTGAAGCTTTCTTT.

V and J are TRBV19 and TRBJ2-7, with D unclear. V was shortened by 1 base and J by 1 base, with 8 bases between the two germline ends. The CDR3 sequence is 14 residues long. Germline CDR1 and CDR2: LNHDA and SQIVND (reference sequence). For the CDR3, the DNA is TGTGCCAGTAGTATAGGAGGCATTTCCTACGAGCAGTACTTC. Translated: CASSIGGISYEQYF.

This clone was detected once. The chain couples TRBV19 to TRBJ1-2, with TRBD1 as a possible D gene (6 bases). Germline V gene sequence: CDR1 LNHDA, CDR2 SQIVND (reference sequence). V lost 3 bases to trimming and J lost 1 base, with 21 bases between them. The CDR3 has 18 residues. The CDR3 is CASSIFFGENRDNYGYTF. CDR3 nucleotides: TGTGCCAGTAGTATTTTTTTTGGGGAAAACAGGGATAACTATGGCTACACCTTC.

This clone has a handful of counts. V usage is TRBV2 and J usage is TRBJ1-1; D remains unclear. V was clipped by 0 bases and J by 7 bases, with 12 bases between them. Germline assignment: CDR1 SNHLY and CDR2 FYNNEI. The CDR3 length is 14 residues. CDR3 sequence (DNA): TGTGCCAGCAGTGAAGCGCTTTGGGCAGTTGAAGCTTTCTTT. As protein: CASSEALWAVEAFF.

The chain carries TRBV6-1 and TRBJ1-3; TRBD1 might be the D (6 bases). This CDR3 has 16 residues. The V gene's germline CDR1 is MNHNS and CDR2 SASEGT. V was clipped by 2 bases and J by 0 bases, with 11 bases between them. CDR3 in DNA: TGTGCCAGCAGTGAAAACAGGGACTACTCTGGAAACACCATATATTTT. Protein: CASSENRDYSGNTIYF.

The CDR3 DNA is TGCAGTGCTAGTAGCGAGAGCTCTGGAAACACCATATATTTT. Translated: CSASSESSGNTIYF. V is TRBV20-1 and J is TRBJ1-3; D uncertain. Trimming took 3 bases from V and 0 from J, leaving 9 bases between them. CDR1 DFQATT and CDR2 SNEGSKA come from the germline V gene (reference sequence). The CDR3 spans 14 residues.

This clone was seen a single time. This chain uses TRBV28 with TRBJ2-6; possible D gene TRBD1, 5 bases. CDR3 length: 18 residues. Trimming removed 3 bases from V and 4 bases from J, with 19 bases in between. Germline assignment: CDR1 MDHEN and CDR2 SYDVKM. The CDR3 DNA is TGTGCCAGCAGTTTTTCCCCCCCAGGACATTCCGGGGCCAACGTCCTGACTTTC. It specifies CASSFSPPGHSGANVLTF.

V and J are TRBV12-5 and TRBJ2-2; tentatively, D is TRBD2 (5 bases). The CDR3 has 14 residues. Germline V CDR1 and CDR2: LGHNT, FRNRAP. V lost 6 bases and J lost 6, with 14 bases in between. The CDR3 sequence is CASGHGPGAGELFF. In nucleotides, the CDR3 is TGTGCTAGTGGGCACGGACCCGGGGCCGGGGAGCTGTTTTTT.

The chain joins TRBV28 to TRBJ2-2, with D possibly matching TRBD2 (6 bases). The germline V and J ends were trimmed by 3 bases and 4 bases, with 9 bases remaining between them. The CDR3 is made up of 14 amino acids. In germline, CDR1 is MDHEN, CDR2 SYDVKM. As DNA, the CDR3 is TGTGCCAGCAGTTTGGTCGGGAGCACCGGGGAGCTGTTTTTT. Translated, it gives CASSLVGSTGELFF.

This clone was counted only a few times. This rearrangement joins TRBV6-4 to TRBJ2-3; TRBD2 matches at 8 bases. Germline CDR1 and CDR2: MRHNA and SNTAGT. There are 14 residues in the CDR3. V was clipped by 5 bases and J by 0 bases; unmatched bases: 1. The CDR3 nucleotides read TGTGCCAGCAGTCCTAGCGGGAGCACAGATACGCAGTATTTT. Translated: CASSPSGSTDTQYF.

This chain links TRBV6-4 with TRBJ2-5, with 7 bases lining up with TRBD1. This CDR3 comprises 20 residues. V dropped 1 base and J dropped 3; count of bases not matched to a gene: 20. Germline V gives CDR1 MRHNA, CDR2 SNTAGT. The CDR3 protein is CASSDFYTPPGQITEETQYF. In nucleotides, the CDR3 is TGTGCCAGCAGTGACTTTTACACTCCGCCGGGACAGATTACGGAAGAGACCCAGTACTTC.

CDR3 amino acids: CASGLAGADTQYF. The CDR3 nucleotides read TGTGCCAGCGGACTAGCGGGAGCAGATACGCAGTATTTT. V usage is TRBV27 and J usage is TRBJ2-3, with TRBD2 matching 13 bases. Trimming cost V 8 bases and J 4 bases; bases outside gene matches: 0. Germline CDR1 and CDR2: MNHEY and SMNVEV (reference sequence). This CDR3 has 13 residues.

The sample holds a few counts of this clone. The chain uses TRBV30 and TRBJ2-2; 8 bases line up with TRBD2. The V segment lost 2 bases and the J segment 6 bases; nucleotides outside the gene matches: 14. Germline CDR1 and CDR2: GTSNPN and SVGIG (reference sequence). CDR3 size: 17 residues. The CDR3 sequence is CAWSISLPSGLSGELFF. In DNA form, the CDR3 reads TGTGCCTGGAGTATAAGTCTCCCTAGCGGGTTGTCCGGGGAGCTGTTTTTT.

The chain couples TRBV7-9 to TRBJ1-5; tentative D call: TRBD1 (6 bases). CDR1 and CDR2 from the germline V gene are SEHNR and FQNEAQ (reference sequence). Trimming left V 1 base short and J 3 bases short, with 10 bases between. The CDR3 spans 15 residues. The CDR3 is CASSLDQGFNQPQHF. CDR3 sequence (DNA): TGTGCCAGCAGCTTAGATCAGGGGTTCAATCAGCCCCAGCATTTT.

This rearrangement joins TRBV19 to TRBJ2-2; TRBD2 might be the D (6 bases). Trimming stripped 3 bases from V and 6 bases from J, with 11 bases between. Germline lookup yields CDR1 LNHDA and CDR2 SQIVND (reference sequence). CDR3 length: 14 residues. The CDR3 loop is CASSMGGIPGELFF. The DNA for the CDR3 is TGTGCCAGTAGTATGGGCGGGATCCCCGGGGAGCTGTTTTTT.

The V and J genes are TRBV7-8 and TRBJ2-7, with D possibly matching TRBD1 (5 bases). The germline V gene encodes CDR1 SGHVS and CDR2 FQNEAQ. The CDR3 length is 14 residues. V dropped 6 bases and J dropped 2 bases, with 14 bases sitting between them. Here the CDR3 DNA reads TGTGCCAGCAGACCTAACAGGTTCCCCTACGAGCAGTACTTC. Translating gives CASRPNRFPYEQYF.

The V gene is TRBV20-1, the J gene TRBJ2-2, with D perhaps matching TRBD1 (5 bases). Trimming stripped 3 bases from V and 2 bases from J, with 10 bases between. The germline CDR1 and CDR2 sequences are DFQATT and SNEGSKA (reference sequence). CDR3 length equals 14 residues. The CDR3 is CSASSRGNTGELFF. Written as DNA, the CDR3 is TGCAGTGCTAGTAGTAGGGGCAACACCGGGGAGCTGTTTTTT.

The V gene is TRBV19, the J gene TRBJ2-7; 8 bases match TRBD1. The CDR3 loop spans 15 amino acids. Germline lookup yields CDR1 LNHDA and CDR2 SQIVND (reference sequence). V lost 6 bases to trimming and J lost 3 bases; unmatched junction nucleotides: 10. The CDR3 coding sequence is TGTGCCAGTAGCAACCCAGGACAGGGCGACTACGAGCAGTACTTC. This gives the protein CASSNPGQGDYEQYF.

This sequence joins TRBV7-9 and TRBJ1-2; D might be TRBD1 (5 bases). This CDR3 is 15 amino acids long. CDR1 and CDR2 from the germline V gene are SEHNR and FQNEAQ (reference sequence). V was clipped by 3 bases and J by 4 bases, with 15 bases between them. The CDR3 reads CASSFREGQIYGYTF. For the CDR3, the DNA is TGTGCCAGCAGCTTTAGGGAGGGGCAAATCTATGGCTACACCTTC.

The CDR3 spells CSAYGDSPLHF. The CDR3 nucleotides read TGCAGTGCGTACGGGGATTCACCCCTCCACTTT. The V gene is TRBV20-1, the J gene TRBJ1-6; D ambiguous. This CDR3 region has 11 residues. Germline assignment: CDR1 DFQATT and CDR2 SNEGSKA (reference sequence). Trimming took 6 bases from V and 8 from J, leaving 8 bases between them.

Remarks on this clone: This same CDR3 is encoded by further DNA sequences in the sample. The chain carries TRBV11-2 and TRBJ2-5; 7 nucleotides agree with TRBD2. The CDR3 spans 12 residues. J gave up 4 bases and V 6 bases, and 2 bases lay outside the gene matches. Per the germline V gene, CDR1 is SGHAT and CDR2 is FQNNGV. Here the CDR3 DNA reads TGTGCCAGCAGTACGGGAGGAGAGACCCAGTACTTC. Residues: CASSTGGETQYF.

This chain links TRBV18 with TRBJ2-2; 11 positions agree with TRBD2. J lost 1 base, V lost 5 bases, and 12 bases had no gene match. From germline, CDR1 is KGHSH and CDR2 LQKENI. This CDR3 has 19 amino acids. In DNA, the CDR3 is TGTGCCAGCTCATCATATCCGGGACTAGCGGTACTGAACACCGGGGAGCTGTTTTTT. This translates into CASSSYPGLAVLNTGELFF.

The chain uses TRBV5-1 and TRBJ1-2; 8 bases map to TRBD1. CDR3 length: 15 amino acids. V lost 5 bases, J lost 3 bases, and 9 bases stayed unmatched. The germline CDR1 and CDR2 sequences are SGHRS and YFSETQ. CDR3 region: CASRYDDRGDYGYTF. The CDR3 coding sequence is TGCGCCAGCAGATATGACGACAGGGGCGACTATGGCTACACCTTC.

This chain connects TRBV7-9 to TRBJ2-2, with no clear D. V dropped 0 bases and J dropped 6 bases, with 14 bases sitting between them. Germline CDR1 and CDR2: SEHNR and FQNEAQ (reference sequence). The CDR3 length is 16 residues. CDR3 region: CASSLASTPGAGELFF. CDR3 nucleotides: TGTGCCAGCAGCTTAGCCTCTACGCCTGGGGCCGGGGAGCTGTTTTTT.

The rearrangement joins TRBV7-9 to TRBJ1-3; the D is unclear. Between the trimmed V and J ends, which lost 5 bases and 0 bases, there was a span of 11 bases. CDR1 and CDR2 (germline): SEHNR, FQNEAQ (reference sequence). This CDR3 comprises 15 residues. CDR3 sequence: CASSPSGVSGNTIYF. The DNA of the CDR3 is TGTGCCAGCAGCCCGTCTGGCGTCTCTGGAAACACCATATATTTT.

The chain carries TRBV5-4 and TRBJ1-2, with 7 bases that match TRBD1. The CDR3 covers 14 residues. From germline, CDR1 is SGHNT and CDR2 YYREEE (reference sequence). V was pared by 3 bases and J by 5 bases, with 7 bases of the junction left unmatched. DNA for the CDR3: TGTGCCAGCAGCTGGCCGACAGGGTTGTATGGCTACACCTTC. Its protein is CASSWPTGLYGYTF.

CDR3 residues: CASSLLGLEGYTF. CDR3 coding DNA: TGTGCCAGCAGTTTGCTAGGTTTGGAAGGCTACACCTTC. V gene TRBV5-6 combines with J gene TRBJ1-2; D remains unclear. CDR1 and CDR2 from the germline V gene are SGHDT and YYEEEE. CDR3 length: 13 residues. Trimming left V 5 bases short and J 8 bases short, with 16 bases between.

The CDR3: CSGRVGGMNTEAFF. Here the CDR3 DNA reads TGCAGCGGCCGTGTAGGGGGAATGAACACTGAAGCTTTCTTT. The chain links TRBV29-1 to TRBJ1-1; D is perhaps TRBD1 (6 bases). The CDR3 spans 14 residues. The germline gives CDR1 SQVTM, CDR2 ANQGSEA. Deletions cut 7 bases from V and 0 bases from J, with 15 bases between.

This chain links TRBV28 with TRBJ1-1, with D unresolved. Germline loops: CDR1 MDHEN, CDR2 SYDVKM. Trimming cost V 5 bases and J 0 bases, with 19 bases left between them. The CDR3 runs 17 residues. The CDR3 here is CASSRPKGGLMNTEAFF. DNA for the CDR3: TGTGCCAGCAGTCGACCGAAGGGTGGCCTCATGAACACTGAAGCTTTCTTT.

DNA for the CDR3: TGTGCCAGCTCATCCCGGGACAGATCTAACTATGGCTACACCTTC. It is translated as CASSSRDRSNYGYTF. The chain couples TRBV18 to TRBJ1-2, with 7 bases aligning to TRBD1. This CDR3 has 15 amino acids. After removal of 5 bases from V and 0 bases from J, the junction contained 6 bases not matched to a gene. Germline V CDR1 and CDR2: KGHSH, LQKENI. Full variable domain (outside the CDR3, taken from reference TRBV18 and TRBJ1-2): NAGVMQNPRHLVRRRGQEARLRCSPMKGHSHVYWYRQLPEEGLKFMVYLQKENIIDESGMPKERFSAEFPKEGPSILRIQQVVRGDSAAYFCASSSRDRSNYGYTFGSGTRLTVV.